These 3 T cell receptor beta chains share one sample of origin, sequenced in a study of T cells in Graves' hyperthyroidism and ophthalmopathy. TCR beta CDR3 region amplification was performed from RNA transcripts. In the first-round RT-PCR of the TCR CDR3, the HTBI primer set was used. From the multiplex PCR reads, TCRdb called clonotypes with MiXCR, one entry per CDR3 protein. The sample holds about 530,000 distinct CDR3 sequences, 15% to 20% seen once. The sequenced sample consisted of blood. The receptor source for this set is a woman aged 18-30 years with Graves' ophthalmopathy.

This clonotype was counted many times. This chain links TRBV27 with TRBJ2-7; D remains unclear. The CDR3 length is 16 residues. The germline V gene encodes CDR1 MNHEY and CDR2 SMNVEV (reference sequence). Between the trimmed V and J ends, which lost 3 bases and 3 bases, there was a span of 18 bases. Here the CDR3 reads CASSFRPGPSVYEQYF. The CDR3 bases are TGTGCCAGCAGTTTTCGGCCGGGCCCATCCGTCTACGAGCAGTACTTC.

V usage is TRBV19 and J usage is TRBJ1-4, with D perhaps matching TRBD1 (5 bases). In germline, CDR1 is LNHDA, CDR2 SQIVND (reference sequence). There are 14 residues in the CDR3. The V end lost 4 bases, the J end lost 5 bases, and 11 bases lay between the germline ends. Here the CDR3 reads CASSTGTQNEKLFF. CDR3 coding DNA: TGTGCCAGTAGTACAGGGACCCAAAATGAAAAACTGTTTTTT.

The gene calls are TRBV29-1 and TRBJ2-5; D remains unclear. With 4 bases removed from V and 9 bases from J, the gap between germline ends came to 15 bases. CDR1 and CDR2 (germline): SQVTM, ANQGSEA. The CDR3 totals 12 residues. CDR3: CSVVPPEGSQYF. In nucleotides, the CDR3 is TGCAGCGTTGTGCCCCCTGAAGGGTCCCAGTACTTC.